Below are 23 T cell receptor beta chains sequenced from a single sample in a study of CD8 T cells in ankylosing spondylitis. Each CDR3 protein is one row after TCRdb ran MiXCR on the 5' RACE reads. Seen here are roughly 97,000 distinct CDR3 sequences, over 6.5% observed once, and the top ten hold 9.5% to 10%. The specimen was blood, either unsorted or a sorted T cell fraction (not recorded which). The receptor source for this set is a male donor with ankylosing spondylitis or in good health (not recorded which).

This clonotype has a count of ten or more. The J gene is TRBJ1-5, the V gene TRBV20-1; D not certain. Germline V gene lookup returns CDR1 DFQATT and CDR2 SNEGSKA (reference sequence). There are 12 residues in the CDR3. V lost 7 bases and J 2 bases, leaving 9 bases between the germline ends. CDR3 sequence: CSGALGNQPQHF. CDR3 DNA: TGCAGTGGGGCCTTAGGCAATCAGCCCCAGCATTTT.

This clonotype was picked up many times. The CDR3 reads CASSLDTGLAGNDEQYF. CDR3 coding DNA: TGTGCCAGCAGCTTGGATACAGGACTAGCGGGAAACGACGAGCAGTACTTC. V is TRBV7-8 and J is TRBJ2-7, with TRBD2 identical over 12 bases. The junction had 11 bases not matched to a gene; V was cut back by 3 bases and J by 5 bases. Per germline, CDR1 SGHVS and CDR2 FQNEAQ. The CDR3 covers 17 residues.

This clonotype has at least ten counts. The J gene is TRBJ2-2, the V gene TRBV3-1; 10 nucleotides line up with TRBD1. From germline, CDR1 is LGHDT and CDR2 YNNKEL (reference sequence). The CDR3 spans 15 residues. The V gene end was trimmed by 3 bases and the J gene end by 4 bases; junction bases not matched to a gene: 2. CDR3 bases: TGTGCCAGCAGCCAGGGACAGGGGATCACCGGGGAGCTGTTTTTT. This translates into CASSQGQGITGELFF.

In its sample, this clonotype was seen many times. The genes are TRBV21-1 and TRBJ1-5; TRBD1, as called in the table, went unchecked against the DNA. TRBV21-1 is described as a pseudogene. The CDR3 totals 18 residues. Written as DNA, the CDR3 is TGTGCCAGCAGCAAAGGGAGCGGGACACGCCTTAGCAATCAGCCCCAGCATTTT. Amino acids: CASSKGSGTRLSNQPQHF.

This clonotype was seen ten or more times. This rearrangement joins TRBV3-1 to TRBJ1-1; 7 bases agree with TRBD1. From germline, CDR1 is LGHDT and CDR2 YNNKEL (reference sequence). V lost 2 bases to trimming and J lost 6 bases; unmatched junction nucleotides: 0. The CDR3 loop spans 12 amino acids. The CDR3 DNA follows: TGTGCCAGCAGCCAAACAGGGGCTGAAGCTTTCTTT. It specifies CASSQTGAEAFF.

The table lists this clonotype with a few counts. The chain combines TRBV30 with TRBJ2-2, with D hard to call. The ends were cut back, 1 base at V and 6 bases at J, with 12 bases in the middle. There are 14 residues in the CDR3. CDR1 GTSNPN and CDR2 SVGIG come from the germline V gene (reference sequence). The CDR3 loop is CAWSEGLMAGELFF. The DNA of the CDR3 is TGTGCCTGGAGTGAGGGTCTGATGGCCGGGGAGCTGTTTTTT.

This clonotype was detected only a few times. V gene TRBV20-1 combines with J gene TRBJ2-3, with 8 bases fitting TRBD2. This CDR3 is 15 amino acids long. The trim removed 6 bases at V and 5 bases at J, leaving 13 bases unmatched. CDR1 is DFQATT, CDR2 SNEGSKA, per germline (reference sequence). CDR3 sequence: CSASPTSGSGDTQYF. The CDR3 coding sequence is TGCAGTGCCTCCCCTACGAGCGGGAGTGGAGATACGCAGTATTTT.

This clonotype was seen a few times. The rearrangement joins TRBV7-8 to TRBJ1-1; no firm D call. CDR1 SGHVS and CDR2 FQNEAQ come from the germline V gene. The V and J ends lost 2 bases and 4 bases respectively, with 11 bases between them. This CDR3 comprises 14 residues. CDR3 bases: TGTGCCAGCAGCTTAAGGGTTGATAGCACTGAAGCTTTCTTT. As protein: CASSLRVDSTEAFF.

This clonotype was seen at least ten times. The chain employs TRBV6-1 and TRBJ2-7; D remains unclear. There are 10 residues in the CDR3. Germline CDR1 MNHNS, CDR2 SASEGT. Between the trimmed V and J ends, which lost 8 bases and 2 bases, there was a span of 4 bases. This CDR3 is CASGTYEQYF. For the CDR3, the DNA is TGTGCCAGCGGGACCTACGAGCAGTACTTC.

This clonotype was picked up many times. The V and J genes are TRBV27 and TRBJ2-3, with 8 bases lining up with TRBD2. V lost 2 bases and J lost 3; bases outside the gene matches: 10. CDR1 and CDR2 from the germline V gene are MNHEY and SMNVEV (reference sequence). The CDR3 totals 17 residues. In DNA, the CDR3 is TGTGCCAGCAGTTTAATGGCTAGCGGGTGGGAGACAGATACGCAGTATTTT. It yields the protein CASSLMASGWETDTQYF.

This clonotype occurred a few times. The V call is TRBV11-1, the J call TRBJ2-7; the D gene could be TRBD1 or TRBD2 (5 bases each). Germline V CDR1 and CDR2: SGHAT, FQDESV (reference sequence). Trimming left V 6 bases short and J 3 bases short, with 30 bases between. The CDR3 covers 19 residues. The CDR3 coding sequence is TGTGCCAGCAGTAAAGGGGCCGGACTGGGGTGGGGAGAAGACTACGAGCAGTACTTC. Its translation is CASSKGAGLGWGEDYEQYF.

The rearrangement joins TRBV6-5 to TRBJ1-4, with D unresolved. The CDR3 is made up of 15 amino acids. Germline V CDR1 and CDR2: MNHEY, SVGAGI. CDR3 protein: CGNSLVEATNEKLFF. The CDR3 DNA sequence: TGTGGCAACAGTTTGGTGGAGGCAACTAATGAAAAACTGTTTTTT.

This clonotype was counted many times. V usage is TRBV29-1 and J usage is TRBJ2-5, with D hard to call. Trimming left V 2 bases short and J 5 bases short, with 9 bases between. Germline assignment: CDR1 SQVTM and CDR2 ANQGSEA. This CDR3 is 12 amino acids long. CDR3 loop: CSVEPESETQYF. CDR3 bases: TGCAGCGTTGAACCGGAGTCGGAGACCCAGTACTTC.

The J gene is TRBJ2-5, the V gene TRBV7-2; D gene unclear. V shed 1 base and J shed 3 bases, with 9 bases lying between them. CDR1 and CDR2 from the germline V gene are SGHTA and FQGNSA. CDR3 size: 14 residues. CDR3 nucleotides: TGTGCCAGCAGCTTAGAGACCAGGAAAGAGACCCAGTACTTC. Its translation: CASSLETRKETQYF.

The CDR3 loop reads CSARDPPSYTF. The CDR3 coding sequence is TGCAGTGCTAGAGATCCCCCTAGCTACACCTTC. The rearrangement uses TRBV20-1 and TRBJ1-2; D not resolved. The CDR3 loop spans 11 amino acids. Germline values: CDR1 DFQATT, CDR2 SNEGSKA (reference sequence). Trimming took off 0 bases at V and 9 bases at J, with 8 bases between the two ends.

This clonotype occurred many times. The rearrangement uses TRBV7-2 and TRBJ2-3; 7 nucleotides agree with TRBD1. J gave up 8 bases and V 2 bases, and 10 bases lay outside the gene matches. Germline assignment: CDR1 SGHTA and CDR2 FQGNSA. This CDR3 has 15 residues. CDR3 sequence (DNA): TGTGCCAGCAGCTTATGGCGAGGGGGCGGAGGTACGCAGTATTTT. Protein: CASSLWRGGGGTQYF.

This sequence joins TRBV5-1 and TRBJ2-5; TRBD1 might be the D (5 bases). The CDR3 covers 16 residues. CDR1 is SGHRS, CDR2 YFSETQ, per germline. V was trimmed by 1 base and J by 1 base, leaving 14 bases between them. CDR3 amino acids: CASSLSQGPLQETQYF. Written as DNA, the CDR3 is TGCGCCAGCAGCTTGAGTCAGGGCCCACTCCAAGAGACCCAGTACTTC.

This clonotype was found a few times. The chain's CDR3 is CASSLDPTVQETQYF. The CDR3 DNA follows: TGTGCCAGCAGCTTAGATCCGACGGTCCAAGAGACCCAGTACTTC. The gene calls are TRBV11-2 and TRBJ2-5; no definite D call. The V end was cut by 0 bases, the J end by 1 base, with 9 bases between. The CDR3 spans 15 residues. CDR1 and CDR2 from the germline V gene are SGHAT and FQNNGV.

This clonotype has ten or more counts. The chain has TRBV29-1 and TRBJ2-1; 8 bases match TRBD1. From germline, CDR1 is SQVTM and CDR2 ANQGSEA. The ends lost 4 bases at V and 7 bases at J; junction bases unmatched: 3. The CDR3 has 12 residues. This chain's CDR3 is CSVGTGSNEQFF. The CDR3 DNA is TGCAGCGTTGGGACAGGGTCAAATGAGCAGTTCTTC.

The sample holds a few counts of this clonotype. The genes are TRBV7-9 and TRBJ2-1; no reliable D call. Germline values: CDR1 SEHNR, CDR2 FQNEAQ (reference sequence). The V end lost 3 bases, the J end lost 9 bases, and 6 bases lay between the germline ends. The CDR3 has 11 amino acids. The CDR3: CASSFLGEQFF. The DNA for the CDR3 is TGTGCCAGCAGCTTCCTCGGTGAGCAGTTCTTC.

This clonotype was observed at least ten times. The chain couples TRBV6-2 or TRBV6-3 to TRBJ2-2, with a tentative D call TRBD2 (5 bases). V was shortened by 7 bases and J by 6 bases, with 9 bases between the two germline ends. The CDR3 is 12 amino acids. Per the germline V gene, CDR1 is MNHEY and CDR2 is SVGEGT. The CDR3 loop reads CASISRAGELFF. The DNA of the CDR3 is TGTGCCAGCATTTCGAGGGCCGGGGAGCTGTTTTTT.

This clonotype was found a few times. The chain combines TRBV27 with TRBJ2-3; D not resolved. Trimming shortened V by 4 bases and J by 2 bases, and 13 bases separated the two germline ends. This CDR3 contains 15 residues. Germline V gene sequence: CDR1 MNHEY, CDR2 SMNVEV (reference sequence). The CDR3 DNA reads TGTGCCAGCAGTTCGACTCCTCTAAACACAGATACGCAGTATTTT. Its translation is CASSSTPLNTDTQYF.

This clonotype was recorded many times. This rearrangement joins TRBV29-1 to TRBJ2-1; TRBD1 is a possible D gene (6 bases). CDR1 SQVTM and CDR2 ANQGSEA come from the germline V gene. The germline V and J ends were trimmed by 6 bases and 9 bases, with 12 bases remaining between them. CDR3 length equals 11 residues. The DNA of the CDR3 is TGCAGCGTGACAGGTACAGGTGAGCAGTTCTTC. Residues: CSVTGTGEQFF.